This T cell receptor beta chain was documented in a study of blood T cell repertoires in COVID-19. V lost 4 bases and J 3 bases, leaving 9 bases between the germline ends. The CDR3 is made up of 13 amino acids. Germline values: CDR1 SQVTM, CDR2 ANQGSEA. The method was immunoSEQ multiplex PCR; TCRdb's version includes in-frame clones alone and lacks a portion of them. Of 60,000 to 90,000 clones in the sample, over 65% were seen once. The specimen was peripheral blood. The chain couples TRBV29-1 to TRBJ1-4; D call uncertain. The receptor's source is a human donor with acute or convalescent COVID-19. The donor label of this sample is uncertain. CDR3 nucleotides: TGCAGCGTTGGGGTCAGGTCTAATGAAAAACTGTTTTTT. It codes for CSVGVRSNEKLFF.